This TCR beta chain came from a study of lung T cells in sarcoidosis with Löfgren's syndrome. About the research overall: Löfgren's syndrome patients were the main repertoire analysis focus.

Study outcomes and limitations: Shared TRAV12-1 and TRBV2 CDR3 motifs across Löfgren's syndrome patients reportedly suggested public CD4+ TCRs. These T cells were suggested, not shown, to recognize a putative antigen. The most expanded V genes in Löfgren's patients were reportedly TRAV12-1 and TRBV2.

Within the sample, this clonotype is medium-sized. Its antigen is still unknown. CDR3 length: 13 amino acids. Germline V lookup: CDR1 SEHNR, CDR2 FQNEAQ (reference sequence). Germline trimming cut 2 bases from V and 4 bases from J; bases unmatched to any gene: 0. TCRdb reprocessed the reads via MiXCR and lists one record per CDR3 protein. The table records approximately 3,200 distinct CDR3 sequences, over 15% of them present only once. The receptor was isolated from a human donor with sarcoidosis (Löfgren's syndrome or another form), or a control subject (not recorded which). Sequencing was done on a sample of CD4+ T cells from bronchoalveolar lavage. The rearrangement uses TRBV7-9 and TRBJ2-3, with 7 bases identical to TRBD1. DNA for the CDR3: TGTGCCAGCAGCTTACAGGGGGCAGATACGCAGTATTTT. This translates into CASSLQGADTQYF. Complete variable domain (other parts from reference TRBV7-9 and TRBJ2-3): DTGVSQNPRHKITKRGQNVTFRCDPISEHNRLYWYRQTLGQGPEFLTYFQNEAQLEKSRLLSDRFSAERPKGSFSTLEIQRTEQGDSAMYLCASSLQGADTQYFGPGTRLTVL.